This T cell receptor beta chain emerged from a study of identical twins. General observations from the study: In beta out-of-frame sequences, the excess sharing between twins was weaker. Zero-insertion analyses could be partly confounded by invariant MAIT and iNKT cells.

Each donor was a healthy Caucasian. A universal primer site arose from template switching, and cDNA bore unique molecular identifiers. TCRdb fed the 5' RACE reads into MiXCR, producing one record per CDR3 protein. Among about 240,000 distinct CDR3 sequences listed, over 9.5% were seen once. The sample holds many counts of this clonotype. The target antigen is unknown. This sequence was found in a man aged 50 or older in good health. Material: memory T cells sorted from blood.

This CDR3 reads CASSLGSSSSTDTQYF. DNA for the CDR3: TGCGCCAGCAGCCTAGGGTCTTCATCTAGCACAGATACGCAGTATTTT. The V gene is TRBV5-1, the J gene TRBJ2-3; D uncertain. The CDR3 covers 16 residues. Between the trimmed V and J ends, which lost 4 bases and 0 bases, there was a span of 15 bases. Germline CDR1 SGHRS, CDR2 YFSETQ.